A selection of T cell receptor beta chains follows, all from one sample in a study of T-cell reconstitution after alpha-beta-depleted transplantation in children. TCRdb recomputed calls from the PCR reads with MiXCR, one row per CDR3 protein. The sample contains about 250,000 distinct CDR3 sequences, about 24% of which appear only once. Material: PBMCs, mostly from graft donor cells, obtained 360 days after TCRalphabeta/CD19-depleted stem cell transplant. The receptors derive from a female patient aged 2 to 10 who had a stem cell transplant for congenital amegakaryocytic thrombocytopenia, so the T cells may come from the graft donor. The CDR3 runs from the conserved cysteine through the conserved F or W. A D gene is named only where the DNA matches it firmly. Size values are once, few and many counts, or a class for expanded clones, and some rows have none.

d_call: .; clone_size: .; j_call: TRBJ2-7; v_call: TRBV2; cdr3_nt: TGTGCCACCCCAAGGTCACTAGCAGATGAGTACGAGCAGTACTTC; cdr3_aa: CATPRSLADEYEQYF
d_call: .; clone_size: .; j_call: TRBJ2-1; v_call: TRBV20-1; cdr3_nt: TGCAGTGCTCTTCTCTTCAATGAGCAGTTCTTC; cdr3_aa: CSALLFNEQFF
d_call: .; clone_size: .; j_call: TRBJ2-1; v_call: TRBV5-1; cdr3_nt: TGCGCCAGCAGCTTGGCCCATGAGCAGTTCTTC; cdr3_aa: CASSLAHEQFF
d_call: .; clone_size: few; j_call: TRBJ1-6; v_call: TRBV30; cdr3_nt: TGTGCCTGGAGCGGGACAAAACTATCGCGACGGAATTCACCCCTCCACTTT; cdr3_aa: CAWSGTKLSRRNSPLHF
d_call: .; clone_size: .; j_call: TRBJ2-7; v_call: TRBV12-3/TRBV12-4; cdr3_nt: TGTGCCAGCAGATTTAGGGTGGGCTTCGAGCAGTACTTC; cdr3_aa: CASRFRVGFEQYF
d_call: TRBD2; clone_size: few; j_call: TRBJ2-1; v_call: TRBV19; cdr3_nt: TGTGCCAGTAGTGAACTAGCGGGAGGCCACAATGAGCAGTTCTTC; cdr3_aa: CASSELAGGHNEQFF
d_call: .; clone_size: .; j_call: TRBJ1-4; v_call: TRBV12-3/TRBV12-4; cdr3_nt: TGTGCCAGCAGTTCCCGCGCTCAAAATGAAAAACTGTTTTTT; cdr3_aa: CASSSRAQNEKLFF
d_call: TRBD1; clone_size: .; j_call: TRBJ1-5; v_call: TRBV12-3/TRBV12-4; cdr3_nt: TGTGCCAGCACTACCACAGGGGTCAATCAGCCCCAGCATTTT; cdr3_aa: CASTTTGVNQPQHF
d_call: .; clone_size: .; j_call: TRBJ2-1; v_call: TRBV18; cdr3_nt: TGTGCCAGCTCACTCGCCCCGGAGAACTACAATGAGCAGTTCTTC; cdr3_aa: CASSLAPENYNEQFF
d_call: TRBD2; clone_size: few; j_call: TRBJ2-7; v_call: TRBV18; cdr3_nt: TGTGCCAGCTCCCCGGCGGCGGGGGAGGTCGAGCAGTACTTC; cdr3_aa: CASSPAAGEVEQYF
d_call: .; clone_size: few; j_call: TRBJ1-4; v_call: TRBV7-7; cdr3_nt: TGTGCCAGCAGCTTCGAGGGATACGGTGAAAAACTGTTTTTT; cdr3_aa: CASSFEGYGEKLFF
d_call: .; clone_size: .; j_call: TRBJ2-4; v_call: TRBV5-1; cdr3_nt: TGCGCCAGTCGACAGGACCTAGCCAAAAACATTCAGTACTTC; cdr3_aa: CASRQDLAKNIQYF
d_call: .; clone_size: few; j_call: TRBJ2-7; v_call: TRBV20-1; cdr3_nt: TGCAGTGGGGGCAGGGGTAGATACGAGCAGTACTTC; cdr3_aa: CSGGRGRYEQYF
d_call: TRBD2; clone_size: .; j_call: TRBJ2-7; v_call: TRBV28; cdr3_nt: TGTGCCAGCAGTTTGATTAAGGGACTAGCGGCAACATACTCCTACGAGCAGTACTTC; cdr3_aa: CASSLIKGLAATYSYEQYF
d_call: TRBD2; clone_size: few; j_call: TRBJ2-5; v_call: TRBV7-2; cdr3_nt: TGTGCCAGCAGCGGGGGACTAGCGGGTACCCGGCAAGAGACCCAGTACTTC; cdr3_aa: CASSGGLAGTRQETQYF
d_call: TRBD2; clone_size: .; j_call: TRBJ2-1; v_call: TRBV18; cdr3_nt: TGTGCCAGCCTGGGACTAGCGGGGGCCGATGAGCAGTTCTTC; cdr3_aa: CASLGLAGADEQFF
d_call: TRBD1; clone_size: .; j_call: TRBJ2-2; v_call: TRBV6-2/TRBV6-3; cdr3_nt: TGTGCCAGCAGGGGACCAGGGGGCAGCACCGGGGAGCTGTTTTTT; cdr3_aa: CASRGPGGSTGELFF
d_call: .; clone_size: .; j_call: TRBJ2-7; v_call: TRBV4-3; cdr3_nt: TGCGCCAGCAGCCAAGATGTGGGGGCTACCTACGAGCAGTACTTC; cdr3_aa: CASSQDVGATYEQYF
d_call: .; clone_size: few; j_call: TRBJ2-7; v_call: TRBV20-1; cdr3_nt: TGCAAGCCAGGGAGACACTACGAGCAGTACTTC; cdr3_aa: CKPGRHYEQYF
d_call: .; clone_size: .; j_call: TRBJ2-7; v_call: TRBV10-3; cdr3_nt: TGTGCCATCAGTGAGCGGGGTGTCAACTACGAGCAGTACTTC; cdr3_aa: CAISERGVNYEQYF
d_call: .; clone_size: few; j_call: TRBJ2-5; v_call: TRBV4-3; cdr3_nt: TGCGCCAGCAGCCAAGTGGCGGGGTCGAAGACCCAGTACTTC; cdr3_aa: CASSQVAGSKTQYF
d_call: .; clone_size: few; j_call: TRBJ2-6; v_call: TRBV2; cdr3_nt: TGTGCCAACGAAAAGGAGTCTGGGGCCAACGTCCTGACTTTC; cdr3_aa: CANEKESGANVLTF
d_call: .; clone_size: few; j_call: TRBJ2-1; v_call: TRBV5-5; cdr3_nt: TGTGCCAGCAGCTCCAGCCGTTACAATGAGCAGTTCTTC; cdr3_aa: CASSSSRYNEQFF
d_call: .; clone_size: few; j_call: TRBJ2-3; v_call: TRBV4-3; cdr3_nt: TGCGCCAGCAGCTCAGAGGGGCAGGGAGCAGATACGCAGTATTTT; cdr3_aa: CASSSEGQGADTQYF
d_call: .; clone_size: .; j_call: TRBJ1-4; v_call: TRBV12-3/TRBV12-4; cdr3_nt: TGTGCCAGCAGTCCAAATCCGACGACTAATGAAAAACTGTTTTTT; cdr3_aa: CASSPNPTTNEKLFF
d_call: .; clone_size: .; j_call: TRBJ1-1; v_call: TRBV30; cdr3_nt: TGTGCCCGCCTAACCGGTGGGAACACTGAAGCTTTCTTT; cdr3_aa: CARLTGGNTEAFF
d_call: .; clone_size: .; j_call: TRBJ1-1; v_call: TRBV27; cdr3_nt: TGTGCCAGCAGTTTAACACAGGTGAACACTGAAGCTTTCTTT; cdr3_aa: CASSLTQVNTEAFF
d_call: TRBD2; clone_size: .; j_call: TRBJ2-3; v_call: TRBV25-1; cdr3_nt: TGTGCCAGCAGTGTACTAGCGACAGATACGCAGTATTTT; cdr3_aa: CASSVLATDTQYF
d_call: .; clone_size: few; j_call: TRBJ2-7; v_call: TRBV20-1; cdr3_nt: TGCAGTGCTACCCACCGTGGCTCGTACGAGCAGTACTTC; cdr3_aa: CSATHRGSYEQYF
d_call: .; clone_size: many; j_call: TRBJ1-1; v_call: TRBV12-3/TRBV12-4; cdr3_nt: TGTGCCACCTTGGGCGGGGGGGTGAACACTGAAGCTTTCTTT; cdr3_aa: CATLGGGVNTEAFF
d_call: TRBD2; clone_size: few; j_call: TRBJ2-7; v_call: TRBV6-1; cdr3_nt: TGTGCCAGCAGGGCTAGCGGCTCCTACGAGCAGTACTTC; cdr3_aa: CASRASGSYEQYF
d_call: .; clone_size: .; j_call: TRBJ2-1; v_call: TRBV10-3; cdr3_nt: TGTGCCATCACTGGGACTCAGGGTGGCTACAATGAGCAGTTCTTC; cdr3_aa: CAITGTQGGYNEQFF
d_call: TRBD2; clone_size: .; j_call: TRBJ2-1; v_call: TRBV5-1; cdr3_nt: TGCGCCAGCAGCTTGGAAACTAGCGGGGGATTTGATGAGCAGTTCTTC; cdr3_aa: CASSLETSGGFDEQFF
d_call: .; clone_size: .; j_call: TRBJ1-1; v_call: TRBV27; cdr3_nt: TGTGCCAGCAGCCCTGGGAGGGGTGGCACTGAAGCTTTCTTT; cdr3_aa: CASSPGRGGTEAFF
d_call: .; clone_size: many; j_call: TRBJ1-1; v_call: TRBV29-1; cdr3_nt: TGCAGCGTTGCCTCGACAAGAGAAGCTTTCTTT; cdr3_aa: CSVASTREAFF
d_call: .; clone_size: .; j_call: TRBJ1-1; v_call: TRBV7-2; cdr3_nt: TGTGCCAGCAGCTTAAGGGTCCTAAAGGCTGAAGCTTTCTTT; cdr3_aa: CASSLRVLKAEAFF
d_call: .; clone_size: .; j_call: TRBJ2-2; v_call: TRBV19; cdr3_nt: TGTGCCAGTAGTCCCCCATGGGAGACAGGGAGGGCCGGGGAGCTGTTTTTT; cdr3_aa: CASSPPWETGRAGELFF
d_call: .; clone_size: few; j_call: TRBJ1-3; v_call: TRBV27; cdr3_nt: TGTGCCAGCAGTTCCAGCGGGGGGGGAAACACCATATATTTT; cdr3_aa: CASSSSGGGNTIYF
d_call: TRBD2; clone_size: many; j_call: TRBJ2-5; v_call: TRBV25-1; cdr3_nt: TGTGCCAGCAGTGCGGGGCTAGCGGGGAAGGGAGAGACCCAGTACTTC; cdr3_aa: CASSAGLAGKGETQYF